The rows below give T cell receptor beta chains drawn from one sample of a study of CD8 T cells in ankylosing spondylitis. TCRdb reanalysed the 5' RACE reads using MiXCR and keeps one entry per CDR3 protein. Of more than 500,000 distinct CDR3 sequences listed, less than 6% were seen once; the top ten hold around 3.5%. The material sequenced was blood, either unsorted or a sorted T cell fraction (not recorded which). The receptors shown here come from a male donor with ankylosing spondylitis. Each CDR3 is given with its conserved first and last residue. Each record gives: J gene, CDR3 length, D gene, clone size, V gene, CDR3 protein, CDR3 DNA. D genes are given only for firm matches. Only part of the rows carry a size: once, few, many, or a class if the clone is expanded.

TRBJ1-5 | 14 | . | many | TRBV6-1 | CASRSGGRDQPQHF | TGTGCCAGCAGATCCGGGGGGAGGGATCAGCCCCAGCATTTT
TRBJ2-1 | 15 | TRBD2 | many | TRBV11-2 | CASSFMSSGRNEQFF | TGTGCCAGCAGCTTTATGTCTAGCGGGAGAAATGAGCAGTTCTTC
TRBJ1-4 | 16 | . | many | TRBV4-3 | CASSQDRRQADEKLFF | TGCGCCAGCAGCCAAGATCGGCGACAGGCTGATGAAAAACTGTTTTTT
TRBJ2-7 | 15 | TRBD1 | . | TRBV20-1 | CSARAGTAGDYEQYF | TGCAGTGCTAGAGCCGGGACAGCTGGAGACTACGAGCAGTACTTC
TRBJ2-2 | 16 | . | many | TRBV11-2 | CASSLGAGTNTGELFF | TGTGCCAGCAGCTTAGGAGCAGGGACGAACACCGGGGAGCTGTTTTTT
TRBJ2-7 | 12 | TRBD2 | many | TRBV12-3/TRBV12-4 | CASTGLVYEQYF | TGTGCCAGCACCGGACTAGTGTACGAGCAGTACTTC
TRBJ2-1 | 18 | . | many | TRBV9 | CASSPQPQGRSSYNEQFF | TGTGCCAGCAGCCCTCAACCTCAGGGACGAAGCTCCTACAATGAGCAGTTCTTC
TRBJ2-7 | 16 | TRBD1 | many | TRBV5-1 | CASSLEFGTGSYEQYF | TGCGCCAGCAGCTTGGAATTCGGGACAGGCTCCTACGAGCAGTACTTC
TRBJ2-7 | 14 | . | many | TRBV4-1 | CASSQDRGSGEQYF | TGCGCCAGCAGCCAAGATAGGGGATCGGGCGAGCAGTACTTC
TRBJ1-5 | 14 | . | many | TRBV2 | CASRAGLGIQPQHF | TGTGCCAGCAGGGCAGGCCTGGGTATCCAGCCCCAGCATTTT
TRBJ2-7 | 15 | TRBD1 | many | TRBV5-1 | CARWSHNDRGHEQYF | TGCGCCAGGTGGTCTCACAATGACAGGGGGCACGAGCAGTACTTC
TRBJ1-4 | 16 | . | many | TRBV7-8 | CASSSRLRGENEKLFF | TGTGCCAGCAGCTCCCGTCTGCGGGGAGAGAATGAAAAACTGTTTTTT
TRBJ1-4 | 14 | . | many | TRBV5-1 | CASSLPERTKKLFF | TGCGCCAGCAGCTTGCCCGAACGCACGAAAAAACTGTTTTTT
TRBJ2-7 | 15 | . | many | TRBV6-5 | CASSYSLGQTYEQYF | TGTGCCAGCAGTTACTCCCTGGGACAAACCTACGAGCAGTACTTC
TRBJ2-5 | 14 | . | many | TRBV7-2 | CASSLMRHQETQYF | TGTGCCAGCAGCTTAATGCGACACCAAGAGACCCAGTACTTC
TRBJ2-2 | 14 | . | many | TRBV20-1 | CSATATGRTGELFF | TGCAGTGCTACCGCAACGGGGCGCACCGGGGAGCTGTTTTTT
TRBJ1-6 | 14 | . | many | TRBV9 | CASSVRQGDSPLHF | TGTGCCAGCAGCGTTCGGCAGGGAGATTCACCCCTCCACTTT
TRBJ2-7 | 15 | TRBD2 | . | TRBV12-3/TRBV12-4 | CASSRRIAGGYEQYF | TGTGCCAGCAGTCGCCGGATAGCGGGGGGGTACGAGCAGTACTTC
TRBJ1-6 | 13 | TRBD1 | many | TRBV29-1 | CSVRDRLNSPLHF | TGCAGCGTCCGGGACAGACTTAATTCACCCCTCCACTTT
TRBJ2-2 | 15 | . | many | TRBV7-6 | CASSLVKRLGGELFF | TGTGCCAGCAGCTTAGTCAAAAGGCTAGGCGGGGAGCTGTTTTTT
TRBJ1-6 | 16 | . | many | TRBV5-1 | CASSFLGSTYNSPLHF | TGCGCCAGCAGCTTTCTGGGGAGTACCTATAATTCACCCCTCCACTTT
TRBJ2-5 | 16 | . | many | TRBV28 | CASSFGRGESRETQYF | TGTGCCAGCAGTTTCGGCAGGGGGGAATCTCGAGAGACCCAGTACTTC
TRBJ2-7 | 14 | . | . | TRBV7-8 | CASSLVSKGYEQYF | TGTGCCAGCAGCTTAGTTAGTAAAGGCTACGAGCAGTACTTC